A single sample is the source of the 3 T cell receptor beta chains below, sequenced in a study of post-analysis software for immune sequencing data. Study-wide results and limits: When patients were compared with controls, four to six TRBV segments were more frequent, TRBV5-6, TRBV5-1 and TRBV20-1 among them.

No cognate antigen is known for these TCRs. Unique-molecular-identifier-tagged TCR beta cDNA libraries were used. In TCRdb, the PCR reads were re-called with MiXCR into one record per CDR3 protein. The repertoire has about 820,000 distinct CDR3 sequences, around 53% of them found once; the top ten carry roughly 4.4%. The sequenced sample was blood. The origin of the receptors is a girl aged 5-17 years with multiple sclerosis.

The chain is built from TRBV12-3 or TRBV12-4 and TRBJ1-5; D possibly corresponds to TRBD1 (6 bases). V was cut by 6 bases and J by 3 bases, with 15 bases left in between. CDR3 length: 15 residues. In nucleotides, the CDR3 is TGTGCCAGCAGCCCAGGGGCGGGGATCAATCAGCCCCAGCATTTT. Translating it yields CASSPGAGINQPQHF.

The V and J genes are TRBV20-1 and TRBJ2-7; 7 bases are shared with TRBD1. The germline CDR1 and CDR2 sequences are DFQATT and SNEGSKA (reference sequence). CDR3 length equals 16 residues. V shed 0 bases, J shed 0 bases, and the junction held 8 bases outside the gene matches. The CDR3 protein is CSARDLRDSRSYEQYF. For the CDR3, the DNA is TGCAGTGCTAGAGATCTGAGGGACAGTCGCTCCTACGAGCAGTACTTC.

The rearrangement uses TRBV18 and TRBJ1-1, with D maybe TRBD1 (6 bases). CDR3 length equals 16 residues. The germline V gene has CDR1 KGHSH and CDR2 LQKENI. Deletions cut 3 bases from V and 0 bases from J, with 14 bases between. CDR3 bases: TGTGCCAGCTCACCCAACCTTCAGGGGATGAACACTGAAGCTTTCTTT. It encodes CASSPNLQGMNTEAFF. Looking up the rest from reference TRBV18 and TRBJ1-1 gives the full variable domain: NAGVMQNPRHLVRRRGQEARLRCSPMKGHSHVYWYRQLPEEGLKFMVYLQKENIIDESGMPKERFSAEFPKEGPSILRIQQVVRGDSAAYFCASSPNLQGMNTEAFFGQGTRLTVV.